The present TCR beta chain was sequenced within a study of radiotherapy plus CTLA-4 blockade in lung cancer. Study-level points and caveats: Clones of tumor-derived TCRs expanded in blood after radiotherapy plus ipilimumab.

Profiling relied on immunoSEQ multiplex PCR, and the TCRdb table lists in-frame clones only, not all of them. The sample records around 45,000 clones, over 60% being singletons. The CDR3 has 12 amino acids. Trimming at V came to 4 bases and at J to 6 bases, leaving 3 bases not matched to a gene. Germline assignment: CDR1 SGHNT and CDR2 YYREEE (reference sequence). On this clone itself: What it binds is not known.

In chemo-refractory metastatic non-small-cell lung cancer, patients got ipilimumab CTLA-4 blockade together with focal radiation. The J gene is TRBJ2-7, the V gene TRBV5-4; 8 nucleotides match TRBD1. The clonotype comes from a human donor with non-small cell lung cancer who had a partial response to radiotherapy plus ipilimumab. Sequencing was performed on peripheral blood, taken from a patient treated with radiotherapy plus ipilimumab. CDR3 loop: CASSPTGAEQYF. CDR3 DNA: TGTGCCAGCAGCCCGACAGGGGCCGAGCAGTACTTC.